These 6 T cell receptor beta chains came from one sample sequenced in a study of blood T cell repertoires in COVID-19 (dated by TCRdb to 2018 to 2020). Libraries came from the immunoSEQ multiplex PCR assay. Entries here come from immuneACCESS through TCRdb and include only in-frame sequences with V and J called. Some clones fail to appear in such tables; in the studies checked, an unresolved V gene covers under half of the shortfall, and the cause of the remainder is unknown. Here the sample has roughly 250,000 clones; 70% to 90% occur a single time. Of the sample, 2% to 2.5% is held by the ten largest clones. The sequencing input was peripheral blood. Receptors were obtained from a woman in her thirties or forties who had recovered from COVID-19.

For the CDR3, the DNA is TGCAGCGTTGAAATCGCGGCCGGCACTGAAGCTTTCTTT. Translation gives CSVEIAAGTEAFF. The chain is built from TRBV29-1 and TRBJ1-1; D remains ambiguous. Per the germline V gene, CDR1 is SQVTM and CDR2 is ANQGSEA. V lost 2 bases and J lost 4, with 11 bases in between. The CDR3 runs to 13 residues.

The V call is TRBV18, the J call TRBJ2-5; possible D gene TRBD2, 6 bases. Trimming left V 3 bases short and J 5 bases short, with 16 bases between. CDR3 length: 15 amino acids. The germline V gene encodes CDR1 KGHSH and CDR2 LQKENI. In DNA, the CDR3 is TGTGCCAGCTCACCGACGACTAGTTCTAGGGAGACCCAGTACTTC. Its protein product is CASSPTTSSRETQYF.

The V gene is TRBV2, the J gene TRBJ2-7; D possibly corresponds to TRBD1 (7 bases). The CDR3 consists of 13 residues. V dropped 6 bases and J dropped 12 bases, with 21 bases sitting between them. From germline, CDR1 is SNHLY and CDR2 FYNNEI. Here the CDR3 reads CASRRDGGGPLYF. The CDR3, as DNA: TGTGCCAGCAGAAGAGATGGAGGGGGCCCCTTGTACTTC.

The gene calls are TRBV4-3 and TRBJ2-5; a weak D match, TRBD2 (6 bases). V lost 0 bases to trimming and J lost 0 bases, with 14 bases between them. The CDR3 extends over 17 amino acids. The germline CDR1 and CDR2 sequences are LGHNA and YSLEER. DNA of the CDR3: TGCGCCAGCAGCCAAGATGCGGCTAGCGCCGACCAAGAGACCCAGTACTTC. Translation gives CASSQDAASADQETQYF.

V is TRBV5-6 and J is TRBJ1-1; a weak D match, TRBD1 (6 bases). Germline values: CDR1 SGHDT, CDR2 YYEEEE. The germline V and J ends were trimmed by 5 bases and 4 bases, with 12 bases remaining between them. The CDR3 covers 13 residues. This chain's CDR3 is CASSYRVGTEAFF. Written as DNA, the CDR3 is TGTGCCAGCAGTTACAGGGTGGGCACTGAAGCTTTCTTT.

The chain joins TRBV19 to TRBJ1-5; maybe TRBD1 (6 bases). CDR1 and CDR2 from the germline V gene are LNHDA and SQIVND (reference sequence). There are 17 residues in the CDR3. Trimming left V 4 bases short and J 4 bases short, with 20 bases between. The CDR3 protein is CASSTPSTGTSNQPQHF. DNA for the CDR3: TGTGCCAGTAGTACCCCCTCCACCGGGACAAGTAATCAGCCCCAGCATTTT. The full variable domain, completed using reference TRBV19 and TRBJ1-5, is DGGITQSPKYLFRKEGQNVTLSCEQNLNHDAMYWYRQDPGQGLRLIYYSQIVNDFQKGDIAEGYSVSREKKESFPLTVTSAQKNPTAFYLCASSTPSTGTSNQPQHFGDGTRLSIL.